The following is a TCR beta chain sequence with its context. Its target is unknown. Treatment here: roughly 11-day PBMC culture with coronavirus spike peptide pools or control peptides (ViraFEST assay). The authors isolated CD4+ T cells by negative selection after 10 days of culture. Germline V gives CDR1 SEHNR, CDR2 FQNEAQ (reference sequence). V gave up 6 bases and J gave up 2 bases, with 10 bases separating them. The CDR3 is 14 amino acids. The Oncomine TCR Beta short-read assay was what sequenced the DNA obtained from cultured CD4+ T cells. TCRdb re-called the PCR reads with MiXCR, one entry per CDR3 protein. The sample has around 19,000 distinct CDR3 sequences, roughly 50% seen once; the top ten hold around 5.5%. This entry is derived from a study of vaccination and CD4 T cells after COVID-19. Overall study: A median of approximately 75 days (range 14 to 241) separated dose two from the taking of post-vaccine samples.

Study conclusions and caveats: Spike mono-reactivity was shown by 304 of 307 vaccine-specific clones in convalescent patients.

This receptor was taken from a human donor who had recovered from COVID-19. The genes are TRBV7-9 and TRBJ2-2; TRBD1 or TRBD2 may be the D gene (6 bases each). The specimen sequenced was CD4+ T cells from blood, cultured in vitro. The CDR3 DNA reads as TGTGCCAGCAGACAGGGAGGTAACACCGGGGAGCTGTTTTTT. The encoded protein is CASRQGGNTGELFF.